These T cell receptor beta chains were read from a single sample in a study of graft-versus-host responses after intestinal transplantation. The assay was immunoSEQ multiplex PCR, and TCRdb's table has in-frame clones only and misses some. The table records under 100,000 clones, about 90% of them present only once. No antigen has been assigned to these receptors. The sample here was unstimulated CD8+ T cells sorted from spleen or lymph node cells, taken before transplant. These receptor sequences come from a human donor who was the organ donor for an intestinal transplant. CDR3s include the opening cysteine and the closing phenylalanine or tryptophan. Each record gives: CDR3 protein, CDR3 DNA, D gene, J gene, V gene, clone size. The D gene is left open where the match is weak. Size is omitted from some rows. Given values are once, few, many or a class for expanded clones.

CASSLQGANYGYTF TGTGCCAGCAGTTTGCAGGGGGCTAACTATGGCTACACCTTC TRBD1 TRBJ1-2 TRBV27 few
CASSPGSAYEQYF TGTGCCAGCAGCCCCGGAAGCGCCTACGAGCAGTACTTC - TRBJ2-7 TRBV2 -
CASSEFGGSYGYTF TGTGCCAGCAGTGAATTCGGAGGGAGCTATGGCTACACCTTC - TRBJ1-2 TRBV25-1 -
CASRPPLGAGAYEQYF TGTGCCAGCAGGCCACCCCTCGGGGCAGGGGCCTACGAGCAGTACTTC - TRBJ2-7 TRBV7-2 -
CATTAKTPDTQYF TGTGCCACCACCGCGAAGACACCAGATACGCAGTATTTT - TRBJ2-3 TRBV28 -
CSVMTGSSYNEQFF TGCAGCGTCATGACTGGTAGCTCCTACAATGAGCAGTTCTTC - TRBJ2-1 TRBV29-1 few
CASSFVGDYLRLFF TGTGCCAGCAGCTTTGTAGGGGACTACCTGCGTCTGTTCTTC TRBD2 TRBJ2-1 TRBV5-6 -
CASSPLAGGLSDTQYF TGTGCCAGCAGCCCGCTAGCGGGGGGGCTTTCAGATACGCAGTATTTT TRBD2 TRBJ2-3 TRBV14 -
CAWSTGSNSPLHF TGTGCCTGGAGTACAGGGAGTAATTCACCCCTCCACTTT - TRBJ1-6 TRBV30 -
CASSNNEQFF TGTGCCAGCTCTAACAATGAGCAGTTCTTC - TRBJ2-1 TRBV18 -
CASSQDSVSYEQYF TGCGCCAGCAGCCAAGATTCGGTATCCTACGAGCAGTACTTC - TRBJ2-7 TRBV4-1 -
CASSLGQGGYEQYF TGTGCCAGCAGCTTGGGTCAGGGGGGCTACGAGCAGTACTTC - TRBJ2-7 TRBV5-5 -
CASSDRDYGYTF TGTGCCAGCAGCGACAGGGACTATGGCTACACCTTC TRBD1 TRBJ1-2 TRBV6-5 -
CASSVSGGAGETQYF TGTGCCAGCAGTGTTAGCGGGGGGGCCGGAGAGACCCAGTACTTC TRBD2 TRBJ2-5 TRBV6-5 -
CASSQYQTNEKLFF TGCGCCAGCAGCCAATATCAGACTAATGAAAAACTGTTTTTT - TRBJ1-4 TRBV4-1 -
CASSAHDKNYEQYF TGTGCCAGCAGTGCTCACGACAAGAACTACGAGCAGTACTTC - TRBJ2-7 TRBV27 -
CASSLGGSRTDTQYF TGTGCCAGCAGCTTGGGAGGGTCCCGCACAGATACGCAGTATTTT - TRBJ2-3 TRBV5-8 -
CATATGNSPLHF TGTGCCACCGCGACAGGGAATTCACCCCTCCACTTT TRBD1 TRBJ1-6 TRBV19 -
CASGGIHEQYF TGTGCCTCCGGAGGGATCCACGAGCAGTACTTC - TRBJ2-7 TRBV28 -
CASSQGQGSDTIYF TGTGCCAGCAGCCAAGGACAGGGGTCAGACACCATATATTTT TRBD1 TRBJ1-3 TRBV14 -
CASSPGQGGLAQYF TGTGCCAGCTCACCCGGCCAGGGAGGACTGGCCCAGTACTTC - TRBJ2-5 TRBV18 once
CAWSTRGNSGNTIYF TGTGCCTGGAGTACCAGGGGGAACTCTGGAAACACCATATATTTT TRBD1 TRBJ1-3 TRBV30 -
CASSEAGGAAFF TGTGCCAGCAGTGAGGCAGGGGGCGCGGCTTTCTTT TRBD1 TRBJ1-1 TRBV6-1 -
CASRGSTDTQYF TGCGCCAGCAGGGGCTCCACAGATACGCAGTATTTT - TRBJ2-3 TRBV4-1 -
CASSVVIGETQYF TGTGCCAGTAGTGTCGTTATCGGAGAGACCCAGTACTTC - TRBJ2-5 TRBV19 -
CASSPAFGSPLHF TGTGCCAGCAGTCCGGCCTTCGGGTCACCCCTCCACTTT - TRBJ1-6 TRBV27 -
CASSLEGPGQGYEQYF TGTGCCAGCAGCTTAGAGGGGCCTGGACAGGGGTACGAGCAGTACTTC TRBD1 TRBJ2-7 TRBV11-2 -
CSVPWLTRSGANVLTF TGCAGCGTTCCCTGGTTGACTCGTTCTGGGGCCAACGTCCTGACTTTC - TRBJ2-6 TRBV29-1 -
CASSEWRGGHNEQFF TGTGCCAGCAGTGAGTGGCGGGGGGGCCACAATGAGCAGTTCTTC TRBD2 TRBJ2-1 TRBV6-1 -
CASSVGGGLSGTEAFF TGTGCCAGCAGCGTAGGGGGGGGGTTGAGTGGCACTGAAGCTTTCTTT - TRBJ1-1 TRBV9 -